What follows are 6 T cell receptor beta chains derived from one specimen sequenced in a study of blood T cell repertoires in COVID-19. Measured with immunoSEQ multiplex PCR; TCRdb has only the in-frame clones, and not every one. The repertoire holds 250,000 to 350,000 clones, with 70% to 90% as singletons. The sample taken for sequencing was peripheral blood. The receptors were gathered from a young woman with active or convalescent COVID-19.

The J gene is TRBJ2-4, the V gene TRBV6-6; 7 bases are shared with TRBD2. Germline loops: CDR1 MNHNY, CDR2 SVGAGI (reference sequence). Trimming at V came to 7 bases and at J to 4 bases, leaving 10 bases not matched to a gene. This CDR3 region has 15 residues. DNA for the CDR3: TGTGCCAGCACCCCCGGTAGACTAGCAAAAAACATTCAGTACTTC. It yields the protein CASTPGRLAKNIQYF.

The chain employs TRBV7-9 and TRBJ2-5, with D possibly TRBD1 on 5 matching bases. Per germline, CDR1 SEHNR and CDR2 FQNEAQ (reference sequence). Trimming took 5 bases from V and 6 from J, leaving 16 bases between them. There are 14 residues in the CDR3. CDR3 in amino acids: CASSPYGAEKTQYF. The CDR3 DNA sequence: TGTGCCAGCAGCCCTTATGGGGCCGAAAAGACCCAGTACTTC.

J is TRBJ1-2 and V is TRBV14; 9 bases fit TRBD1. With 3 bases clipped from V and 12 bases from J, the junction kept 8 bases outside the gene matches. Per the germline V gene, CDR1 is SGHDN and CDR2 is FVKESK. This CDR3 has 13 residues. This chain's CDR3 is CASSHRDREENTF. CDR3 bases: TGTGCCAGCAGCCACCGGGACAGGGAGGAAAACACCTTC. The full variable domain, its missing parts supplied by reference TRBV14 and TRBJ1-2, is EAGVTQFPSHSVIEKGQTVTLRCDPISGHDNLYWYRRVMGKEIKFLLHFVKESKQDESGMPNNRFLAERTGGTYSTLKVQPAELEDSGVYFCASSHRDREENTFGSGTRLTVV.

The chain joins TRBV9 to TRBJ2-7, with D possibly being TRBD1 (7 bases). The CDR3 has 15 residues. Trimming took 3 bases from V and 1 from J, leaving 14 bases between them. Germline V gene lookup returns CDR1 SGDLS and CDR2 YYNGEE. Written as DNA, the CDR3 is TGTGCCAGCAGCGGTAGGGGGGACAGTTCCTACGAGCAGTACTTC. Translated, it gives CASSGRGDSSYEQYF.

The genes are TRBV5-1 and TRBJ2-3, with 8 nucleotides matching TRBD2. The CDR3 is 15 amino acids. The germline V gene has CDR1 SGHRS and CDR2 YFSETQ. The junction had 4 bases not matched to a gene; V was cut back by 2 bases and J by 2 bases. This CDR3 is CASSFELAATDTQYF. The CDR3 DNA follows: TGCGCCAGCAGCTTTGAACTAGCGGCCACAGATACGCAGTATTTT. Full variable domain (rest looked up from reference TRBV5-1 and TRBJ2-3): KAGVTQTPRYLIKTRGQQVTLSCSPISGHRSVSWYQQTPGQGLQFLFEYFSETQRNKGNFPGRFSGRQFSNSRSEMNVSTLELGDSALYLCASSFELAATDTQYFGPGTRLTVL.

V and J are TRBV6-2 or TRBV6-3 and TRBJ1-2, with 8 bases that match TRBD1. Germline-derived CDR1 and CDR2 are MNHEY and SVGEGT. The CDR3 sequence is 14 residues long. V lost 6 bases, J lost 3 bases, and 6 bases stayed unmatched. CDR3 protein: CASSLTTGDYGYTF. The DNA of the CDR3 is TGTGCCAGCAGCCTAACGACAGGGGACTATGGCTACACCTTC.